This is a list of T cell receptor beta chains from one sample in a study of untreated major depressive disorder. Some clones are missing from TCRdb's copy, which holds only in-frame ones; the method was immunoSEQ multiplex PCR. The repertoire holds about 20,000 clones, with over 75% as singletons. Sequencing was done on a sample of CD4+ T cells from PBMCs. These receptors all come from a woman aged 25 to 39 in good health. Each CDR3 is given with its conserved first and last residue. The D gene is left open where the match is weak. Not all rows give a size; the values are once, few, many and, for expanded clones, a class.

size	D	V	J	CDR3	DNA
.	TRBD2	TRBV7-2	TRBJ2-3	CASSFLAGDRTDTQYF	TGTGCCAGCAGCTTCCTAGCGGGGGACCGCACAGATACGCAGTATTTT
.	TRBD1	TRBV30	TRBJ1-3	CAWDLATGRNTIYF	TGTGCCTGGGACTTGGCGACAGGGAGAAACACCATATATTTT
.	.	TRBV10-3	TRBJ2-7	CAIRAPESYEQYF	TGTGCCATCAGAGCACCCGAAAGCTACGAGCAGTACTTC
.	.	TRBV6-5	TRBJ2-7	CASSYGHFYEQYF	TGTGCCAGCAGTTACGGACATTTCTACGAGCAGTACTTC
.	TRBD2	TRBV27	TRBJ2-2	CASSLSRGGLTGELFF	TGTGCCAGCAGTTTATCTCGGGGGGGCCTCACCGGGGAGCTGTTTTTT
.	.	TRBV28	TRBJ1-4	CASSLSGPTEKLFF	TGTGCCAGCAGTTTATCGGGACCGACCGAAAAACTGTTTTTT
once	.	TRBV30	TRBJ1-2	CAWSVQYGYTF	TGTGCCTGGAGTGTACAATATGGCTACACCTTC
.	.	TRBV28	TRBJ1-5	CASSPPRGQPQHF	TGTGCCAGCAGTCCCCCCAGGGGACAGCCCCAGCATTTT
.	.	TRBV19	TRBJ1-2	CASRDHRADYGYTF	TGTGCCAGTAGGGACCACCGGGCGGATTATGGCTACACCTTC
.	.	TRBV18	TRBJ2-2	CASSPRSGNANTGELFF	TGTGCCAGCTCACCACGGTCCGGGAACGCGAACACCGGGGAGCTGTTTTTT
.	.	TRBV27	TRBJ1-3	CASSLSGGTGNTIYF	TGTGCCAGCAGTTTATCCGGAGGAACTGGAAACACCATATATTTT
.	TRBD1	TRBV5-8	TRBJ2-3	CASIADRGFTDTQYF	TGTGCCAGCATCGCGGACAGGGGGTTCACAGATACGCAGTATTTT
.	.	TRBV19	TRBJ1-6	CASSGQSSYNSPLHF	TGTGCCAGTAGTGGACAGTCCTCCTATAATTCACCCCTCCACTTT
.	.	TRBV18	TRBJ2-3	CASSPGLTDTQYF	TGTGCCAGCTCACCTGGGCTCACAGATACGCAGTATTTT
.	TRBD2	TRBV7-3	TRBJ2-1	CASSLELAAYNEQFF	TGTGCCAGCAGCTTAGAACTAGCGGCGTACAATGAGCAGTTCTTC
.	.	TRBV20-1	TRBJ2-3	CSARDYTQYF	TGCAGTGCTAGAGACTATACGCAGTATTTT
.	.	TRBV7-3	TRBJ2-2	CASSGAGHGTGELFF	TGTGCCAGCAGTGGGGCAGGGCATGGCACCGGGGAGCTGTTTTTT
.	.	TRBV2	TRBJ2-7	CASSVRGSNEQYF	TGTGCCAGCAGTGTTAGGGGGAGTAACGAGCAGTACTTC
.	.	TRBV6-5	TRBJ2-1	CASKQGQSSYNEQFF	TGTGCCAGCAAGCAGGGTCAGAGCTCCTACAATGAGCAGTTCTTC
.	TRBD1	TRBV5-6	TRBJ1-3	CASSSRQGSRNTIYF	TGTGCCAGCAGCTCAAGACAGGGTTCCCGAAACACCATATATTTT
.	.	TRBV19	TRBJ1-2	CASSIARGANYGYTF	TGTGCCAGTAGTATAGCCCGGGGGGCTAACTATGGCTACACCTTC
.	TRBD1	TRBV7-2	TRBJ1-2	CASSFDRDYGYTF	TGTGCCAGCAGCTTCGACAGGGACTATGGCTACACCTTC
.	TRBD1	TRBV19	TRBJ1-5	CASSIGQGNQPQHF	TGTGCCAGTAGTATCGGACAGGGAAATCAGCCCCAGCATTTT
.	.	TRBV12-5	TRBJ1-5	CASALRSNQPQHF	TGTGCTAGTGCTCTGAGGAGCAATCAGCCCCAGCATTTT
medium-sized	.	TRBV2	TRBJ1-5	CASSVEGDSNQPQHF	TGTGCCAGCAGTGTTGAGGGAGATAGCAATCAGCCCCAGCATTTT
.	TRBD2	TRBV27	TRBJ2-1	CASSLKRGYYNEQFF	TGTGCCAGCAGTTTGAAGCGGGGATATTACAATGAGCAGTTCTTC
.	.	TRBV19	TRBJ2-1	CASSTMPGYEQFF	TGTGCCAGTAGTACGATGCCCGGCTATGAGCAGTTCTTC
once	.	TRBV28	TRBJ2-1	CASSQAGTRDNEQFF	TGTGCCAGCAGCCAAGCCGGGACCCGAGACAATGAGCAGTTCTTC
.	.	TRBV2	TRBJ1-6	CASSLQDSYNSPLHF	TGTGCCAGCAGTCTACAGGACTCCTATAATTCACCCCTCCACTTT
.	.	TRBV7-2	TRBJ2-2	CASSLQGYTGELFF	TGTGCCAGCAGCTTACAAGGGTACACCGGGGAGCTGTTTTTT
.	TRBD1	TRBV18	TRBJ1-2	CASSRLETGEVYGYTF	TGTGCCAGCTCACGCCTCGAGACAGGGGAGGTCTATGGCTACACCTTC
.	.	TRBV9	TRBJ1-2	CASSAQDWGSGGYTF	TGTGCCAGCAGCGCCCAAGACTGGGGATCAGGGGGCTACACCTTC
.	.	TRBV2	TRBJ2-1	CASRQGLENEQFF	TGTGCCAGCAGACAGGGTCTGGAGAATGAGCAGTTCTTC
once	TRBD1	TRBV11-3	TRBJ2-1	CASSLDQGGTGSYNEQFF	TGTGCCAGCAGCTTAGATCAGGGGGGGACAGGGTCCTACAATGAGCAGTTCTTC
.	TRBD1	TRBV6-5	TRBJ2-1	CASRDRGLLSNEQFF	TGTGCCAGCAGGGACAGGGGGCTCCTCTCCAATGAGCAGTTCTTC
few	.	TRBV28	TRBJ1-5	CASTVGGNQPQHF	TGTGCCAGCACCGTCGGGGGCAATCAGCCCCAGCATTTT
.	TRBD2	TRBV5-6	TRBJ2-5	CASSDPGLAGEETQYF	TGTGCCAGCAGCGACCCGGGACTAGCGGGGGAAGAGACCCAGTACTTC
.	.	TRBV19	TRBJ1-2	CAISGGFGYGYTF	TGTGCCATTTCGGGGGGCTTCGGCTATGGCTACACCTTC
.	.	TRBV7-2	TRBJ1-2	CASSPPGTPWGYTF	TGTGCCAGCAGCCCCCCCGGGACCCCATGGGGCTACACCTTC
.	TRBD1	TRBV27	TRBJ2-2	CASTTTGSTGELFF	TGTGCCAGCACCACGACAGGGAGCACCGGGGAGCTGTTTTTT
.	TRBD2	TRBV9	TRBJ2-7	CASSAQGLAGGSGEQYF	TGTGCCAGCAGCGCCCAAGGACTAGCGGGGGGCAGTGGCGAGCAGTACTTC
.	.	TRBV23-1	TRBJ1-4	CASSQSRLGEKLFF	TGCGCCAGCAGTCAATCCAGACTTGGGGAAAAACTGTTTTTT
.	.	TRBV2	TRBJ2-7	CASSELRGNYEQYF	TGTGCCAGCAGTGAACTTCGGGGCAACTACGAGCAGTACTTC
.	.	TRBV7-9	TRBJ2-1	CASDIWNEQFF	TGTGCCAGCGATATCTGGAATGAGCAGTTCTTC
once	TRBD1	TRBV7-2	TRBJ2-2	CASSSDRGNTGELFF	TGTGCCAGCAGCTCCGACAGGGGGAACACCGGGGAGCTGTTTTTT
few	.	TRBV5-1	TRBJ1-1	CASTLRSGTNTEAFF	TGCGCCAGCACCCTCCGCTCCGGTACGAACACTGAAGCTTTCTTT
.	TRBD1	TRBV19	TRBJ2-5	CASSTGTGGETQYF	TGTGCCAGTAGTACCGGGACAGGGGGCGAGACCCAGTACTTC
once	.	TRBV10-1	TRBJ1-6	CASSDGTSLGSPLHF	TGCGCCAGCAGTGACGGGACGTCGTTGGGTTCACCCCTCCACTTT
few	.	TRBV7-2	TRBJ2-1	CASSLSSYNEQFF	TGTGCCAGCAGCCTAAGCTCCTACAATGAGCAGTTCTTC
.	.	TRBV29-1	TRBJ2-1	CSVARDNEQFF	TGCAGCGTTGCTAGGGACAATGAGCAGTTCTTC
.	TRBD2	TRBV30	TRBJ2-1	CAWSVVRGGNNEQFF	TGTGCCTGGAGTGTTGTTCGCGGGGGAAACAATGAGCAGTTCTTC